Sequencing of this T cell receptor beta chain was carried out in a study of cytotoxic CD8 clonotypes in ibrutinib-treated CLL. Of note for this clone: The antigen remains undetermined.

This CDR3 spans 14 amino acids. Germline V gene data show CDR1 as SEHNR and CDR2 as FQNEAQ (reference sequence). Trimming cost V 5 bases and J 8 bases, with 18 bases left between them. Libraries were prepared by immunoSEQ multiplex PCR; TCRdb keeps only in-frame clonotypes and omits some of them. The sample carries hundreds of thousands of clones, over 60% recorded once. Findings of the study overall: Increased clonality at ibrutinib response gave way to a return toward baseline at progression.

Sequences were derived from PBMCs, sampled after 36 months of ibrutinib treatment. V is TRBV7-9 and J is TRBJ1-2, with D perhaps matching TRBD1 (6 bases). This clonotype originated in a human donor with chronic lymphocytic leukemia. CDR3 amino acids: CASSTRQRGGGYTF. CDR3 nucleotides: TGTGCCAGCAGCACCCGACAGCGCGGGGGCGGCTACACCTTC.